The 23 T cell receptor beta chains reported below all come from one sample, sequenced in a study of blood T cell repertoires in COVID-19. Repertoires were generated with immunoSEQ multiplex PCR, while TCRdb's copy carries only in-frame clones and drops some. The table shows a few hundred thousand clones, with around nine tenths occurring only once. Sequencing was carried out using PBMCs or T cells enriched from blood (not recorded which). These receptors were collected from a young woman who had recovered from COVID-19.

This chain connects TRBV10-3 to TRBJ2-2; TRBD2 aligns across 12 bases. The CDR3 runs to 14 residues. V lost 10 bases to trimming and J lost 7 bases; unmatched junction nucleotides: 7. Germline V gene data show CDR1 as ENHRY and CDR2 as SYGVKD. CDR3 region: CATPGTSGHGELFF. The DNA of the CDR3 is TGTGCCACGCCCGGGACTAGCGGGCACGGGGAGCTGTTTTTT.

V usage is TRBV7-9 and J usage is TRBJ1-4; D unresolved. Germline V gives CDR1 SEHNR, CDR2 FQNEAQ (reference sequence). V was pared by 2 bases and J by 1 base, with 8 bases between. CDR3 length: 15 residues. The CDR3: CASSLRDRTNEKLFF. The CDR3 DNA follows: TGTGCCAGCAGCTTACGGGATAGAACTAATGAAAAACTGTTTTTT.

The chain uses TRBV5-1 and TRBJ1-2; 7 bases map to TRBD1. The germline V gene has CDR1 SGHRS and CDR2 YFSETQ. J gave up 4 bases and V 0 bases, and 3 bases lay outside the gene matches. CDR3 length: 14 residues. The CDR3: CASSLEGQSYGYTF. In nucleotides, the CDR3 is TGCGCCAGCAGCTTGGAGGGACAGAGCTATGGCTACACCTTC.

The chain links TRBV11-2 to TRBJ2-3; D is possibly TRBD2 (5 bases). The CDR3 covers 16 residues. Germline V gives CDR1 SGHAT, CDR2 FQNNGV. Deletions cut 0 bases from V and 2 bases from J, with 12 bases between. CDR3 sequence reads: CASSLELRGNTDTQYF. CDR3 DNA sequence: TGTGCCAGCAGCTTAGAACTCCGAGGGAACACAGATACGCAGTATTTT.

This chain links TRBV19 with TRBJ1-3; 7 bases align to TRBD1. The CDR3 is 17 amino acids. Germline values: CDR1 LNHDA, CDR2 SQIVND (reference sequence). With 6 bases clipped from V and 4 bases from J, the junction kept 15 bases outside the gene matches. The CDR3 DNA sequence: TGTGCCAGTAGCTATACCACGCGACAGGGAGGAGGAAACACCATATATTTT. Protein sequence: CASSYTTRQGGGNTIYF.

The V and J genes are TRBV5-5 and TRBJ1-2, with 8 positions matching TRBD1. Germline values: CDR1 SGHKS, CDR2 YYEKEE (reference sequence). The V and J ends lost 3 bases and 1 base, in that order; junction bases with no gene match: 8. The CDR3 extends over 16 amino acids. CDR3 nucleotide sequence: TGTGCCAGCAGCTGGACAGGGTCGAGGGGTAACTATGGCTACACCTTC. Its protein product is CASSWTGSRGNYGYTF.

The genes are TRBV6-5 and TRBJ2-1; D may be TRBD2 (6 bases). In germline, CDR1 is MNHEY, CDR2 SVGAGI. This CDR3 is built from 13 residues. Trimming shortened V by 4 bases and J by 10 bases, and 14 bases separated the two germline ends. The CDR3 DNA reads TGTGCCAGCAGTTCCGGGGGAAGTGGGGAGCAGTTCTTC. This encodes CASSSGGSGEQFF.

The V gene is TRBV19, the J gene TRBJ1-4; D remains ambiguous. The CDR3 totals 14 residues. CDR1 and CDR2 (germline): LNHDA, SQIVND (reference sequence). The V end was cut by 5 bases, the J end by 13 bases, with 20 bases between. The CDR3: CASSGLRRSGGLFF. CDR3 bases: TGTGCCAGTAGTGGGTTAAGGCGGTCCGGTGGACTGTTTTTT.

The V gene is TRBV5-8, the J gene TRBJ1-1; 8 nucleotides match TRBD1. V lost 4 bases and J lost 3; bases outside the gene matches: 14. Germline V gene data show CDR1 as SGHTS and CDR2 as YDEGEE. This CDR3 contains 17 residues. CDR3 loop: CASSAPQGAERDTEAFF. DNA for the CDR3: TGTGCCAGCAGCGCACCCCAGGGGGCGGAACGGGACACTGAAGCTTTCTTT.

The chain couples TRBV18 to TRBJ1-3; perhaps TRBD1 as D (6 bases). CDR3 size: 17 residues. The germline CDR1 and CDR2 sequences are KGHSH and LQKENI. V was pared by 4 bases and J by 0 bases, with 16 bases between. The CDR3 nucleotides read TGTGCCAGCTCACGTAGCCAGGCGGACAGCTCTGGAAACACCATATATTTT. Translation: CASSRSQADSSGNTIYF.

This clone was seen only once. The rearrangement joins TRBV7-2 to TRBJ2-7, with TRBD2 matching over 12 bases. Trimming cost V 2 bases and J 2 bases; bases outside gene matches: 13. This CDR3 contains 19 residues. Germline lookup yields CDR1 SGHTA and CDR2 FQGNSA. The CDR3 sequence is CASSLRSSGGANLTYEQYF. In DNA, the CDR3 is TGTGCCAGCAGCTTAAGGTCTAGCGGGGGGGCCAATCTAACCTACGAGCAGTACTTC.

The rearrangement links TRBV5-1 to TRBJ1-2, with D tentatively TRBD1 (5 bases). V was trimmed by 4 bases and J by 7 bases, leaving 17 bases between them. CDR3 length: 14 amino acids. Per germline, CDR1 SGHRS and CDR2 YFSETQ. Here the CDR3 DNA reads TGCGCCAGCAGCGCCTCACCGACAGTTTTTGGCTACACCTTC. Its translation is CASSASPTVFGYTF.

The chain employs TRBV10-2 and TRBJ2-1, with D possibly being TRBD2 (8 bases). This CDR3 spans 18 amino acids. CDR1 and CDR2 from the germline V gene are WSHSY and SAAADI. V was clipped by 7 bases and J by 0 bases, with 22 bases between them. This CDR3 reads CASTDRVVAGGSYNEQFF. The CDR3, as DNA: TGCGCCAGCACTGACAGGGTGGTTGCGGGGGGCTCCTACAATGAGCAGTTCTTC.

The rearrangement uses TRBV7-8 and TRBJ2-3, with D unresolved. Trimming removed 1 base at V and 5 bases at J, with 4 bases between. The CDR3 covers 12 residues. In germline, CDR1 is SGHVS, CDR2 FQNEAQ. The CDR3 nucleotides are TGTGCCAGCAGCTTAGTAGAAGATACGCAGTATTTT. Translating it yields CASSLVEDTQYF.

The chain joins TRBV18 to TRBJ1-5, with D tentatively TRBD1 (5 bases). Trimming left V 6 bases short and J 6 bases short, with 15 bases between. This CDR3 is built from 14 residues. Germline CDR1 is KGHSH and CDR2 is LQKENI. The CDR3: CASSLSGEGQPQHF. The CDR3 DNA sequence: TGTGCCAGCTCCCTATCGGGGGAGGGTCAGCCCCAGCATTTT.

The CDR3 spells CARSSTPLDRGYYEQYF. For the CDR3, the DNA is TGTGCCAGAAGCTCCACCCCTCTCGACAGGGGGTACTACGAGCAGTACTTC. This rearrangement joins TRBV5-3 to TRBJ2-7; 9 nucleotides line up with TRBD1. TRBV5-3 falls under the ORF class, with uncertain function. Losses at the gene ends were 3 bases for V and 3 bases for J; bases not matched to a gene: 13. This CDR3 has 17 residues.

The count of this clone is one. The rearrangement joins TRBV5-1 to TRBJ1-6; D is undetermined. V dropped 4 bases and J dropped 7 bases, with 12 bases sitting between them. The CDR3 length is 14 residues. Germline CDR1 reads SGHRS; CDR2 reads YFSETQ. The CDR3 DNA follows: TGCGCCAGCAGCGTGCGGATGGAGAATTCACCCCTCCACTTT. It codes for CASSVRMENSPLHF.

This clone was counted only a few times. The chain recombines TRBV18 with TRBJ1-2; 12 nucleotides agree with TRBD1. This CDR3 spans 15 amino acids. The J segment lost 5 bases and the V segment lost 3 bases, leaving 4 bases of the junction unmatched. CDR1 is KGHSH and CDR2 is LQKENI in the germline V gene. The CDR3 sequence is CASSPGTGGAYGYTF. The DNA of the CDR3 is TGTGCCAGCTCACCTGGGACAGGGGGCGCGTATGGCTACACCTTC.

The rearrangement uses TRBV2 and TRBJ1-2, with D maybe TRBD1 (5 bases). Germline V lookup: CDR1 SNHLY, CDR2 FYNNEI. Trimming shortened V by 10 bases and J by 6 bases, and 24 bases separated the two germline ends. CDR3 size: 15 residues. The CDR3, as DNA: TGTGCCACCCACCCCGCGGGACGGCCAAAGGATGGCTACACCTTC. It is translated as CATHPAGRPKDGYTF. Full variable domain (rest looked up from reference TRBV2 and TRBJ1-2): EPEVTQTPSHQVTQMGQEVILRCVPISNHLYFYWYRQILGQKVEFLVSFYNNEISEKSEIFDDQFSVERPDGSNFTLKIRSTKLEDSAMYFCATHPAGRPKDGYTFGSGTRLTVV.

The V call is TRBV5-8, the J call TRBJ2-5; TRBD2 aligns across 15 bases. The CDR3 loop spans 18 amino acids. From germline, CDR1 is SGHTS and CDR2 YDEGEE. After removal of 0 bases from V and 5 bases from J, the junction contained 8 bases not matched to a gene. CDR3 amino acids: CASSLGTSGGDGLETQYF. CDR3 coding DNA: TGTGCCAGCAGCTTGGGGACTAGCGGGGGGGATGGCTTGGAGACCCAGTACTTC. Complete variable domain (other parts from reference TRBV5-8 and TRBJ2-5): EAGVTQSPTHLIKTRGQQATLRCSPISGHTSVYWYQQALGLGLQFLLWYDEGEERNRGNFPPRFSGRQFPNYSSELNVNALELEDSALYLCASSLGTSGGDGLETQYFGPGTRLLVL.

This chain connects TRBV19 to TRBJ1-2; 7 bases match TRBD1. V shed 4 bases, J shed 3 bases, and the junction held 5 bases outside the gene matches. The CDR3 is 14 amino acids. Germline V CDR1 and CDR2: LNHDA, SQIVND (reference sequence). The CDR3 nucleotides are TGTGCCAGTAGTAACAGGGGAAGCGACTATGGCTACACCTTC. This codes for CASSNRGSDYGYTF.

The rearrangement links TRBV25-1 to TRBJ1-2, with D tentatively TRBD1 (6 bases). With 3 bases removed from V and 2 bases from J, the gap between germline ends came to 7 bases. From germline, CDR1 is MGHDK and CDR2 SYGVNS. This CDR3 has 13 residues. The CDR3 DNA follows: TGTGCCAGCAGTGACGACAGGAACTATGGCTACACCTTC. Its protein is CASSDDRNYGYTF.

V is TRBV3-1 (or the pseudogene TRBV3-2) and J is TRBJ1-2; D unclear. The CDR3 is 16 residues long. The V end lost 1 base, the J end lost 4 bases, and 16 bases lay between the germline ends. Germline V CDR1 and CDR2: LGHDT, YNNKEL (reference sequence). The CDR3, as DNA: TGTGCCAGCAGCCAAGGACGACTCGGGATCCTCTATGGCTACACCTTC. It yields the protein CASSQGRLGILYGYTF.